These 22 T cell receptor beta chains were sequenced from one sample in a study of T-cell reconstitution after alpha-beta-depleted transplantation in children. Unique molecular identifiers were built into the TCRbeta library. TCRdb independently ran MiXCR on the PCR reads; one entry per CDR3 protein. The sample records 100,000 or so distinct CDR3 sequences, about 22% being singletons. The sequenced sample was PBMCs, obtained before TCRalphabeta/CD19-depleted stem cell transplant. Source of these receptors: a boy aged 2 to 9 with acute lymphoblastic leukemia, due to receive a stem cell transplant.

In its sample, this clonotype was seen many times. The chain combines TRBV3-1 with TRBJ1-4; 8 bases align to TRBD1. The V gene's germline CDR1 is LGHDT and CDR2 YNNKEL (reference sequence). J was trimmed by 5 bases and V by 3 bases; bases with no gene match: 11. This CDR3 is built from 17 residues. CDR3 protein: CASSQESGGLRNEKLFF. The CDR3 DNA is TGTGCCAGCAGCCAGGAGTCAGGGGGCCTTCGAAATGAAAAACTGTTTTTT. The variable domain in full, with the rest retrieved from reference TRBV3-1 and TRBJ1-4, is DTAVSQTPKYLVTQMGNDKSIKCEQNLGHDTMYWYKQDSKKFLKIMFSYNNKELIINETVPNRFSPKSPDKAHLNLHINSLELGDSAVYFCASSQESGGLRNEKLFFGSGTQLSVL.

V is TRBV5-1 and J is TRBJ2-3; no clear D. The germline CDR1 and CDR2 sequences are SGHRS and YFSETQ. Trimming left V 0 bases short and J 3 bases short, with 14 bases between. This CDR3 spans 16 amino acids. The CDR3 sequence is CASSLGASMGTDTQYF. The CDR3 DNA is TGCGCCAGCAGCTTGGGAGCTAGTATGGGGACAGATACGCAGTATTTT.

This clonotype was observed at least ten times. The chain carries TRBV7-3 and TRBJ2-1; maybe TRBD2 (6 bases). CDR1 and CDR2 from the germline V gene are SGHTA and FQGTGA. The length of the CDR3 is 15 residues. The V end lost 5 bases, the J end lost 4 bases, and 15 bases lay between the germline ends. The CDR3 loop is CASSAGTAFYNEQFF. The CDR3 bases are TGTGCCAGCAGCGCCGGGACTGCTTTTTACAATGAGCAGTTCTTC.

This clonotype has at least ten counts. V and J are TRBV4-3 and TRBJ2-3; no firm D call. With 0 bases removed from V and 3 bases from J, the gap between germline ends came to 10 bases. The CDR3 runs to 15 residues. Germline CDR1 and CDR2: LGHNA and YSLEER. The CDR3 nucleotides are TGCGCCAGCAGCCAAGATAATAAGGGTACAGATACGCAGTATTTT. Its protein is CASSQDNKGTDTQYF.

This clonotype was seen only a few times. J is TRBJ2-5 and V is TRBV20-1, with a possible D match to TRBD2 (5 bases). Germline loops: CDR1 DFQATT, CDR2 SNEGSKA (reference sequence). The length of the CDR3 is 15 residues. Trimming cost V 6 bases and J 5 bases, with 22 bases left between them. The CDR3 DNA sequence: TGCAGTGCCGGCGAAGGCGGAGGAATAGAGGAGACCCAGTACTTC. Residues: CSAGEGGGIEETQYF.

The chain employs TRBV12-3 or TRBV12-4 and TRBJ1-6; a weak D match, TRBD1 (5 bases). V was cut by 3 bases and J by 7 bases, with 10 bases left in between. CDR3 length: 14 amino acids. The CDR3 reads CASSFVRGNSPLHF. The CDR3 region has the DNA TGTGCCAGCAGTTTTGTAAGGGGCAATTCACCCCTCCACTTT.

This clonotype was detected only a few times. The chain combines TRBV6-1 with TRBJ2-6; D ambiguous. Trimming removed 5 bases at V and 5 bases at J, with 10 bases between. Germline V gene sequence: CDR1 MNHNS, CDR2 SASEGT. This CDR3 is 14 amino acids long. The CDR3 here is CASSTSDWANVLTF. The CDR3 DNA follows: TGTGCCAGCAGTACGAGTGACTGGGCCAACGTCCTGACTTTC.

This chain uses TRBV28 with TRBJ2-7; D possibly corresponds to TRBD1 (5 bases). Germline lookup yields CDR1 MDHEN and CDR2 SYDVKM. V shed 8 bases and J shed 4 bases, with 12 bases lying between them. The CDR3 has 12 residues. The DNA of the CDR3 is TGTGCCAGCGGCGGTGGACAATACGAGCAGTACTTC. This translates into CASGGGQYEQYF.

This clonotype was recorded a few times. The chain links TRBV20-1 to TRBJ2-7, with a possible D match to TRBD2 (7 bases). Germline loops: CDR1 DFQATT, CDR2 SNEGSKA (reference sequence). This CDR3 has 12 amino acids. V lost 6 bases, J lost 6 bases, and 15 bases lay in between. As DNA, the CDR3 is TGCAGTGCCTGGGAGGGGGGGGTCGAGCAGTACTTC. Amino acid sequence: CSAWEGGVEQYF.

This clonotype showed up many times. This chain connects TRBV5-1 to TRBJ2-2; no clear D. V lost 4 bases, J lost 3 bases, and 10 bases lay in between. The CDR3 has 14 amino acids. Germline assignment: CDR1 SGHRS and CDR2 YFSETQ. This chain's CDR3 is CASSRYTDTGELFF. CDR3 nucleotide sequence: TGCGCCAGCAGCCGTTACACAGACACCGGGGAGCTGTTTTTT.

V and J are TRBV2 and TRBJ2-3; D is ambiguous. The CDR3 consists of 14 residues. V was pared by 11 bases and J by 3 bases, with 18 bases between. Germline loops: CDR1 SNHLY, CDR2 FYNNEI. CDR3 nucleotide sequence: TGTGCCTCTGCCGAGGCTGCTAGAACAGATACGCAGTATTTT. Residues: CASAEAARTDTQYF. Filled out from reference TRBV2 and TRBJ2-3, the complete variable domain reads EPEVTQTPSHQVTQMGQEVILRCVPISNHLYFYWYRQILGQKVEFLVSFYNNEISEKSEIFDDQFSVERPDGSNFTLKIRSTKLEDSAMYFCASAEAARTDTQYFGPGTRLTVL.

This clonotype was seen more than once but under ten times. The V and J genes are TRBV7-2 and TRBJ2-1; D unresolved. From germline, CDR1 is SGHTA and CDR2 FQGNSA. The V end was cut by 5 bases, the J end by 8 bases, with 10 bases between. The CDR3 runs to 12 residues. CDR3 sequence reads: CASSLYTHEQFF. CDR3 sequence (DNA): TGTGCCAGCAGCCTCTATACTCATGAGCAGTTCTTC.

This clonotype was detected a few times. The chain uses TRBV20-1 and TRBJ2-7; 8 bases align to TRBD1. The CDR3 runs to 14 residues. J lost 6 bases, V lost 4 bases, and 11 bases had no gene match. CDR1 DFQATT and CDR2 SNEGSKA come from the germline V gene (reference sequence). The CDR3 region has the DNA TGCAGTGCTATGTCCGGGACAGGAACGGGCGAGCAGTACTTC. This encodes CSAMSGTGTGEQYF.

The DNA for the CDR3 is TGCGCCAGCAGCTTGGGTCGGGGCTCGGATCAAGAGACCCAGTACTTC. Protein sequence: CASSLGRGSDQETQYF. The chain recombines TRBV5-1 with TRBJ2-5; D is tentatively TRBD1 or TRBD2 (5 bases each). This CDR3 contains 16 residues. V was cut by 0 bases and J by 2 bases, with 14 bases left in between. The V gene's germline CDR1 is SGHRS and CDR2 YFSETQ.

This clonotype is a singleton in its sample. The rearrangement links TRBV5-6 to TRBJ2-3; 14 bases line up with TRBD2. Losses at the gene ends were 3 bases for V and 0 bases for J; bases not matched to a gene: 6. Germline V lookup: CDR1 SGHDT, CDR2 YYEEEE. The CDR3 has 18 residues. CDR3 region: CASSSRTSGRSSTDTQYF. The CDR3 DNA follows: TGTGCCAGCAGCTCCCGGACTAGCGGGAGGTCCAGCACAGATACGCAGTATTTT. Together with reference TRBV5-6 and TRBJ2-3, the CDR3 gives the full variable domain: DAGVTQSPTHLIKTRGQQVTLRCSPKSGHDTVSWYQQALGQGPQFIFQYYEEEERQRGNFPDRFSGHQFPNYSSELNVNALLLGDSALYLCASSSRTSGRSSTDTQYFGPGTRLTVL.

This chain links TRBV11-1 with TRBJ1-2; 8 bases fit TRBD1. V lost 5 bases to trimming and J lost 4 bases; unmatched junction nucleotides: 18. Germline loops: CDR1 SGHAT, CDR2 FQDESV (reference sequence). The length of the CDR3 is 18 residues. CDR3: CASSPTPFGTGATYGYTF. Written as DNA, the CDR3 is TGTGCCAGCAGCCCTACCCCTTTCGGGACAGGAGCTACCTATGGCTACACCTTC.

This clonotype has more than one count but fewer than ten. The J gene is TRBJ2-7, the V gene TRBV28, with 7 bases identical to TRBD1. CDR1 is MDHEN and CDR2 is SYDVKM in the germline V gene. The trim removed 3 bases at V and 7 bases at J, leaving 9 bases unmatched. The CDR3 length is 14 residues. The DNA of the CDR3 is TGTGCCAGCAGTTTCGGGCAGGGGGTAGGTGAGCAGTACTTC. Amino acids: CASSFGQGVGEQYF.

The sample holds a few counts of this clonotype. The chain has TRBV7-9 and TRBJ2-7; 9 bases line up with TRBD2. This CDR3 is 16 amino acids long. The V segment lost 3 bases and the J segment 2 bases; nucleotides outside the gene matches: 8. CDR1 and CDR2 (germline): SEHNR, FQNEAQ (reference sequence). The CDR3 reads CASSFYPLAGPYEQYF. CDR3 nucleotides: TGTGCCAGCAGCTTCTATCCCCTAGCGGGACCCTACGAGCAGTACTTC.

V and J are TRBV7-9 and TRBJ2-1; a weak D match, TRBD2 (6 bases). Germline values: CDR1 SEHNR, CDR2 FQNEAQ (reference sequence). The CDR3 sequence is 16 residues long. The V and J ends lost 5 bases and 6 bases respectively, with 20 bases between them. The CDR3 spells CASSPNSGGASNEQFF. CDR3 DNA sequence: TGTGCCAGCAGCCCAAATAGCGGAGGCGCCAGCAATGAGCAGTTCTTC.

This clonotype was detected once. Relative to the germline gene, one junction end is altered; a read error may explain this. The chain employs TRBV3-1 and TRBJ2-1; perhaps D is TRBD1 or TRBD2 (6 bases each). The germline V gene encodes CDR1 LGHDT and CDR2 YNNKEL (reference sequence). The CDR3 is made up of 18 amino acids. The CDR3 loop is CAISPKPGGGDSYNEQFF. The DNA for the CDR3 is TGTGCCATCAGCCCAAAGCCCGGGGGCGGAGATTCCTACAATGAGCAGTTCTTC.

This clonotype was counted at least ten times. This chain uses TRBV5-1 with TRBJ2-1; either TRBD1 or TRBD2 may fit D (5 bases each). This CDR3 has 15 amino acids. Germline CDR1 reads SGHRS; CDR2 reads YFSETQ. V dropped 7 bases and J dropped 6 bases, with 20 bases sitting between them. As DNA, the CDR3 is TGCGCCAGCGCAAAGGGCGGAGTGGGGACCAATGAGCAGTTCTTC. This sequence encodes CASAKGGVGTNEQFF.

V is TRBV12-3 or TRBV12-4 and J is TRBJ1-3; tentative D call: TRBD1 (5 bases). The CDR3 runs to 15 residues. V dropped 6 bases and J dropped 0 bases, with 12 bases sitting between them. The CDR3 protein is CASSIPGASGNTIYF. CDR3 in DNA: TGTGCCAGCAGCATCCCCGGGGCCTCTGGAAACACCATATATTTT.